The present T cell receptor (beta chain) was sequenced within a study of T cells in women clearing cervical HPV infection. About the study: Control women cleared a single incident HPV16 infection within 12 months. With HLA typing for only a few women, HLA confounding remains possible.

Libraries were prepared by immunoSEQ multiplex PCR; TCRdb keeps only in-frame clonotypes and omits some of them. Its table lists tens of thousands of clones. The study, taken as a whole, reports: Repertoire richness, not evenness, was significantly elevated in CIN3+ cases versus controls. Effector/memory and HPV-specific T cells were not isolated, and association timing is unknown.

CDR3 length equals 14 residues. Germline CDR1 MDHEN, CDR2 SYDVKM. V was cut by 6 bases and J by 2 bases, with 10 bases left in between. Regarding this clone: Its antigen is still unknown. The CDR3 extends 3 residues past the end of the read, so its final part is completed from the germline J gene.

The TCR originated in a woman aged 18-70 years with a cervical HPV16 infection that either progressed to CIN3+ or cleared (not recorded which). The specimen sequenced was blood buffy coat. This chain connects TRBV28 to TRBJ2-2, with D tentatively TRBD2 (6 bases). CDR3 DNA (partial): TGTGCCAGCAGACCGGGACTCAACACCGGGGAG. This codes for CASRPGLNTGE. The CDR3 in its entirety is CASRPGLNTGELFF.